This T cell receptor beta chain is drawn from a study of shared clonotypes between healthy human individuals. Study-level points and caveats: Researchers found naive subsets generally carried larger estimated richness than memory subsets.

Of note for this clone: The antigen remains unidentified.

Assay: immunoSEQ multiplex PCR; the TCRdb copy retains only in-frame clones and omits some. The table lists about 2.1 million clones, approximately 94% of them singletons. In the naive CD8 group, cells lacked CD45RO and were positively selected for CCR7, so terminally differentiated effector memory CD45RA+ cells were left out. The length of the CDR3 is 14 residues. Trimming removed 4 bases at V and 5 bases at J, with 12 bases between. Germline CDR1 reads MGHRA; CDR2 reads YSYEKL. The specimen was naive CD8+ T cells from PBMCs. The V gene is TRBV4-1, the J gene TRBJ2-1; D ambiguous. The TCR comes from a man aged 18 to 29 in good health. Some clones in this sample may be carry-over from other donors' samples. The DNA for the CDR3 is TGCGCCAGCAGCCGGTCAGTACTTGACAATGAGCAGTTCTTC. Amino acids: CASSRSVLDNEQFF.